This record looks at one T cell receptor beta chain sequence and its context. Assay: immunoSEQ multiplex PCR; the TCRdb copy retains only in-frame clones and omits some. The repertoire holds roughly 2.2 million clones, with 90% to 95% as singletons. The data stem from a study of shared clonotypes between healthy human individuals. The V end lost 8 bases, the J end lost 11 bases, and 16 bases lay between the germline ends. The CDR3 contains 12 residues. Germline V CDR1 and CDR2: MNHEY, SMNVEV (reference sequence). The rearrangement uses TRBV27 and TRBJ1-5; D is unclear. Sequencing was performed on naive CD4+ T cells from PBMCs. Subset of the sample: CD45RA+ positively selected. The TCR was taken from a man aged 18 to 29 in good health. Some clones in this sample may be carry-over from other donors' samples. The CDR3 reads CASGRDTLSQHF. CDR3 coding DNA: TGTGCCAGCGGGCGTGATACTCTCTCCCAGCATTTT.